This record covers a single T cell receptor beta chain. The CDR3 sequence is 19 residues long. V gave up 6 bases and J gave up 1 base; unmatched junction bases: 21. Original processing notes: Reference gene primer amplification gave nucleated cell count estimates. Profiling relied on immunoSEQ multiplex PCR, and the TCRdb table lists in-frame clones only, not all of them. Clone size and V and J calls were adopted from that table, with D and trimming inferred from the DNA. The profile covers 90,000 to 130,000 clones, with around 68% appearing a single time and under 10% taken by the ten largest. This entry belongs to a study of blood T cell repertoires in COVID-19. Background on the study: Italy, Spain and the United States were the sources of the convalescent and acute COVID-19 samples.

This chain joins TRBV23-1 and TRBJ2-7, with TRBD1 identical over 7 bases. TRBV23-1 is known as an ORF, though its function is uncertain. The clonotype was recovered from a woman aged 55-69 years with acute or convalescent COVID-19. What was sequenced was peripheral blood. CDR3 amino acids: CASSPDPGQKKRNSYEQYF. CDR3 DNA: TGCGCCAGCAGCCCAGATCCGGGACAGAAAAAAAGGAATTCCTACGAGCAGTACTTC.